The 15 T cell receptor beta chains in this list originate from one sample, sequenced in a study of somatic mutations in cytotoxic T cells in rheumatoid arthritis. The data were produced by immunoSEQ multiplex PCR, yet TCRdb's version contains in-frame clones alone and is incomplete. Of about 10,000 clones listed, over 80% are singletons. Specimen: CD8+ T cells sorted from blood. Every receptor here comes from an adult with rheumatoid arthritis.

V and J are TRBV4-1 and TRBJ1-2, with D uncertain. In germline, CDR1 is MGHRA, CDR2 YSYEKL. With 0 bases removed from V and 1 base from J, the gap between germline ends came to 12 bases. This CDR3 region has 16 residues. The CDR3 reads CASSQDPPGLNYGYTF. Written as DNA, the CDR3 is TGCGCCAGCAGCCAAGATCCTCCAGGTCTTAACTATGGCTACACCTTC.

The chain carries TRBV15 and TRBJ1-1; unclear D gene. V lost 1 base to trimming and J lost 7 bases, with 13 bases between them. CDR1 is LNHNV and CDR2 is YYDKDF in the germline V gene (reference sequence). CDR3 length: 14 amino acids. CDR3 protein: CATSRVEPVHEAFF. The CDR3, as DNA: TGTGCCACCAGCAGAGTCGAGCCTGTCCATGAAGCTTTCTTT.

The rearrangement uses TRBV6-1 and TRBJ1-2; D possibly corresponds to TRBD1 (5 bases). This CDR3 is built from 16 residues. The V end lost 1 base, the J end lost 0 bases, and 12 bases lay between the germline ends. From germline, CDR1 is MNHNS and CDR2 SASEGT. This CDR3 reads CASSEGEGPTNYGYTF. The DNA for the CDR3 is TGTGCCAGCAGTGAAGGGGAGGGACCGACTAACTATGGCTACACCTTC.

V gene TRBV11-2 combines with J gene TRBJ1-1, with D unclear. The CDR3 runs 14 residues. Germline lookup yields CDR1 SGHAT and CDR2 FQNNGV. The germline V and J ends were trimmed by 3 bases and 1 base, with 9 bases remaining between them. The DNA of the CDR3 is TGTGCCAGCAGCTTTTGGCAAACGAACACTGAAGCTTTCTTT. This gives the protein CASSFWQTNTEAFF.

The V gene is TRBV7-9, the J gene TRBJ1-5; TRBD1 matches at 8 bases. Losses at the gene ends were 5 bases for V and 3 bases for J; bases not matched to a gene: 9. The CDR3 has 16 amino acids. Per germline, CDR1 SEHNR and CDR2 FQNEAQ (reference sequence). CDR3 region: CASSPRGDRYNQPQHF. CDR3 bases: TGTGCCAGCAGCCCCCGGGGGGACAGGTACAATCAGCCCCAGCATTTT.

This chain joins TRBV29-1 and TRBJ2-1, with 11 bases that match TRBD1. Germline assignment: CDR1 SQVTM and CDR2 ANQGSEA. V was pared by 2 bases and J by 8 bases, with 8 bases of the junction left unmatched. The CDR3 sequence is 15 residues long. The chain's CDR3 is CSVEFRTGGIDEQFF. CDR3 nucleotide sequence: TGCAGCGTTGAATTTAGGACAGGGGGCATCGATGAGCAGTTCTTC.

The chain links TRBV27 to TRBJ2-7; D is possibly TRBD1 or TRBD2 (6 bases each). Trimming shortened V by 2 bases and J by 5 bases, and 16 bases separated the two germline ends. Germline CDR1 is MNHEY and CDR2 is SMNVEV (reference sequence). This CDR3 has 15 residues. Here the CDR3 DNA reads TGTGCCAGCAGTTTAATCGGGGGCCGATGGGACGAGCAGTACTTC. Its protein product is CASSLIGGRWDEQYF.

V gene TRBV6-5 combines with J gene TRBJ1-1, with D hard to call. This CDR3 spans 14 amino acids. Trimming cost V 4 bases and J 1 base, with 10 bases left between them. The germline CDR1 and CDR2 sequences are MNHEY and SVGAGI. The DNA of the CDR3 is TGTGCCAGCAGTTCCAACCCAAAGAACACTGAAGCTTTCTTT. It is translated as CASSSNPKNTEAFF.

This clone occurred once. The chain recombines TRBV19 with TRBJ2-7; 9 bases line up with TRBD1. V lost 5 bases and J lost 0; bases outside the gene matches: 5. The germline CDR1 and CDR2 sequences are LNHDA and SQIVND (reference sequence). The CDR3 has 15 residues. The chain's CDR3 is CASSPGTGRSYEQYF. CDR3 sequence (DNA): TGTGCCAGTAGTCCCGGGACAGGGCGCTCCTACGAGCAGTACTTC.

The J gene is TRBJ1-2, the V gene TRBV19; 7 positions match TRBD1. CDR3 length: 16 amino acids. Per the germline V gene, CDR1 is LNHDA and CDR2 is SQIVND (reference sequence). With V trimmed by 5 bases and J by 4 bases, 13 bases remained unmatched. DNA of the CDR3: TGTGCCAGTAGTTCTTACCTGGGGGACAGCACCTATGGCTACACCTTC. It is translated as CASSSYLGDSTYGYTF.

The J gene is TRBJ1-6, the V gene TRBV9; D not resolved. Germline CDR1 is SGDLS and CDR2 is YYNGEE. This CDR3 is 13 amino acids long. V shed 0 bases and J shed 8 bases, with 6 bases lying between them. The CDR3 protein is CASSVVGDSPLHF. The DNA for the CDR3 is TGTGCCAGCAGCGTAGTCGGCGATTCACCCCTCCACTTT.

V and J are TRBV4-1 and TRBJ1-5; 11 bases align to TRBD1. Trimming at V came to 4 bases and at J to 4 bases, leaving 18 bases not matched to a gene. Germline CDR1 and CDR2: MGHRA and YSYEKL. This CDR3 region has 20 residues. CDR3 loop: CASSRYEPGQGVIGNQPQHF. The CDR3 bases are TGCGCCAGCAGCCGCTATGAGCCGGGACAGGGGGTTATCGGGAATCAGCCCCAGCATTTT.

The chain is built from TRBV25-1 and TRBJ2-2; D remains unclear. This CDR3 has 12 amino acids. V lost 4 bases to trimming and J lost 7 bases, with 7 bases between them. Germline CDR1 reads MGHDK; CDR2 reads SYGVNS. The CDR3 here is CASSVGGGELFF. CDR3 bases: TGTGCCAGCAGTGTAGGTGGCGGGGAGCTGTTTTTT.

CDR3 sequence: CASGTGGVYYGYTF. CDR3 sequence (DNA): TGTGCCAGCGGGACAGGGGGTGTTTACTATGGCTACACCTTC. The rearrangement joins TRBV9 to TRBJ1-2; 11 bases match TRBD1. The CDR3 consists of 14 residues. Germline loops: CDR1 SGDLS, CDR2 YYNGEE. The V segment lost 7 bases and the J segment 3 bases; nucleotides outside the gene matches: 5.

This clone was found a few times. The CDR3 reads CASSSGYSLAGELFF. CDR3 sequence (DNA): TGTGCCAGCAGCTCTGGGTACAGTTTAGCCGGGGAGCTGTTTTTT. The chain carries TRBV7-9 and TRBJ2-2; the D is unclear. Deletions cut 4 bases from V and 6 bases from J, with 15 bases between. This CDR3 spans 15 amino acids. Germline loops: CDR1 SEHNR, CDR2 FQNEAQ (reference sequence).